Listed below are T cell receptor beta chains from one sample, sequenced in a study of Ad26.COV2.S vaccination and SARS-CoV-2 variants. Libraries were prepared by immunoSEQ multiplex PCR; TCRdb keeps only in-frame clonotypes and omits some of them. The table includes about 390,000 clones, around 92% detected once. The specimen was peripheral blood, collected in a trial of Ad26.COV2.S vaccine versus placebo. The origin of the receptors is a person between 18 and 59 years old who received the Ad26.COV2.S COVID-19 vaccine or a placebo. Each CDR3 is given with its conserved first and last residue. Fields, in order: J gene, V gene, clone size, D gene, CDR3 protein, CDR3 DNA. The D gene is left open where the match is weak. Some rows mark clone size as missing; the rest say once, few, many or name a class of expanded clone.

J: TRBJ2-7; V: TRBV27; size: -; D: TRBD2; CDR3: CASTSRGGGAYEQYF; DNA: TGTGCCAGCACCAGCCGTGGCGGGGGGGCTTACGAGCAGTACTTC
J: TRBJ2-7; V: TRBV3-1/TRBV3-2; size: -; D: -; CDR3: CASSPTLDPIYEQYF; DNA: TGTGCCAGCAGCCCAACACTAGATCCCATATACGAGCAGTACTTC
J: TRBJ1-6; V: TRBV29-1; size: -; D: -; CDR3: CSVASGSRNSPLHF; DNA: TGCAGCGTTGCATCGGGGAGTAGAAATTCACCCCTCCACTTT
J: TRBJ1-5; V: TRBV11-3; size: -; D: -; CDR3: CASRGSGSWPQHF; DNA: TGTGCCAGCAGAGGATCAGGGTCATGGCCCCAGCATTTT
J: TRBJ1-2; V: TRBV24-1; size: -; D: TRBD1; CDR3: CATSDRQGGGYTF; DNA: TGTGCCACCAGTGATCGACAGGGGGGTGGCTACACCTTC
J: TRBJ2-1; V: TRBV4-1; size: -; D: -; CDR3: CASSQTWAGRTYNEQFF; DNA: TGCGCCAGCAGCCAAACGTGGGCGGGGCGCACCTACAATGAGCAGTTCTTC
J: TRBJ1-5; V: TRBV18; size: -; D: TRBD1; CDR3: CASSPTGTEYSNQPQHF; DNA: TGTGCCAGCTCACCAACCGGGACAGAATATAGCAATCAGCCCCAGCATTTT
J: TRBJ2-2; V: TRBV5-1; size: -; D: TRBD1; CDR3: CASINDRALLGPGELFF; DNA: TGCGCCAGCATCAATGACAGGGCTCTGCTGGGACCCGGGGAGCTGTTTTTT
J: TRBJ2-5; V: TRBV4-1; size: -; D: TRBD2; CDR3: CASSPSGLAGGRETQYF; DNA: TGCGCCAGCAGCCCCTCGGGGTTAGCGGGGGGGCGTGAGACCCAGTACTTC
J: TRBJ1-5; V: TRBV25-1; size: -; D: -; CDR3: CASSGLSGSNQPQHF; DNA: TGTGCCAGCAGCGGGCTCTCCGGTAGCAATCAGCCCCAGCATTTT
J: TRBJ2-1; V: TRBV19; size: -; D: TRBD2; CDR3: CASSSLAGGPSYNEQFF; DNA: TGTGCCAGTAGTTCCCTAGCGGGGGGGCCGTCCTACAATGAGCAGTTCTTC
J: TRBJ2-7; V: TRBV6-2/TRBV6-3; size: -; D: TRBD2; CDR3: CASSRGLAGKSYEQYF; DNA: TGTGCCAGCAGTCGGGGACTAGCGGGGAAGTCCTACGAGCAGTACTTC
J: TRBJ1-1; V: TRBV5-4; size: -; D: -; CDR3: CASSSEELSTEAFF; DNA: TGTGCCAGCAGCTCAGAGGAGTTAAGCACTGAAGCTTTCTTT
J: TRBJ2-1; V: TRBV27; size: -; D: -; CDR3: CASSLFDRNYNEQFF; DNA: TGTGCCAGCAGTCTATTCGACAGAAATTACAATGAGCAGTTCTTC
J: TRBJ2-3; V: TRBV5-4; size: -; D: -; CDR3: CASSYTRNTDTQYF; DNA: TGTGCCAGCAGCTATACTAGAAACACAGATACGCAGTATTTT
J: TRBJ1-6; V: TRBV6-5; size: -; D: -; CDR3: CASSPGEGSPLHF; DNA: TGTGCCAGCAGTCCTGGGGAGGGCTCACCCCTCCACTTT
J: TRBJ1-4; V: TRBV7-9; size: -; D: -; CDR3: CASSLGGFYATNEKLFF; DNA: TGTGCCAGCAGCTTAGGTGGCTTCTATGCAACTAATGAAAAACTGTTTTTT
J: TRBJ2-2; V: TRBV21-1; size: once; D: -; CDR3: CASSKRGLAVTTGELFF; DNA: TGTGCCAGCAGCAAAAGGGGACTAGCGGTAACCACCGGGGAGCTGTTTTTT
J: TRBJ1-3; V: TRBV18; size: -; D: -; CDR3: CASSLRDTASGNTIYF; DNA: TGTGCCAGCTCATTGCGGGACACAGCCTCTGGAAACACCATATATTTT
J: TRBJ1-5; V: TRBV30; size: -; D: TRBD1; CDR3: CAWSADRGNQPQHF; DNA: TGTGCCTGGAGCGCAGACAGGGGTAATCAGCCCCAGCATTTT
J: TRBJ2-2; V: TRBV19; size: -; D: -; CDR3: CASGGGIGELFF; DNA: TGTGCCAGCGGAGGGGGCATCGGGGAGCTGTTTTTT
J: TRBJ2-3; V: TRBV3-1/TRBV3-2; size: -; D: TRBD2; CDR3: CASSRSAGGVTDTQYF; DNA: TGTGCCAGCAGCCGATCAGCGGGGGGGGTCACAGATACGCAGTATTTT
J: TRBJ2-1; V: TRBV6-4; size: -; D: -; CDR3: CASSERLAPGEQFF; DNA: TGTGCCAGCAGTGAACGGCTAGCGCCCGGTGAGCAGTTCTTC
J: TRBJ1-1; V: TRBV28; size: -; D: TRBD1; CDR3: CASTLDRGNTEAFF; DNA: TGTGCCAGCACGCTCGACAGGGGAAACACTGAAGCTTTCTTT
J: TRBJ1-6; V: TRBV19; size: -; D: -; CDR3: CASSMKKGNWGSSPLHF; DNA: TGTGCCAGTAGTATGAAGAAGGGGAATTGGGGTAGTTCACCCCTCCACTTT
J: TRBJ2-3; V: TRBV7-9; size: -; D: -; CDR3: CASSPDGGAGTDTQYF; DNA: TGTGCCAGCAGCCCAGACGGGGGCGCGGGGACAGATACGCAGTATTTT
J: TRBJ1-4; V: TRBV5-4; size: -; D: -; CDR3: CASSWGGIRVDEKLFF; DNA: TGTGCCAGCAGCTGGGGGGGCATCCGGGTAGATGAAAAACTGTTTTTT
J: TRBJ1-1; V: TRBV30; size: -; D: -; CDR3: CAGGVRAYTEAFF; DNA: TGTGCCGGCGGGGTGAGGGCTTATACTGAAGCTTTCTTT
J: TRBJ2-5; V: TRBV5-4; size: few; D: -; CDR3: CASSSRQGGETQYF; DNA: TGTGCCAGCAGCTCCCGCCAGGGTGGGGAGACCCAGTACTTC
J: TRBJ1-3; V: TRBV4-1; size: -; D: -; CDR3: CASSQASGNTIYF; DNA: TGCGCCAGCAGCCAAGCCAGTGGAAACACCATATATTTT
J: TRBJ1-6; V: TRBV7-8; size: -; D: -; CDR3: CASSLAGAFGNSPLHF; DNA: TGTGCCAGCAGCTTAGCAGGGGCCTTCGGCAATTCACCCCTCCACTTT
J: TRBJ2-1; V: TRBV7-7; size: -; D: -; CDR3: CASSPNPGRNNEQFF; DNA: TGTGCCAGCAGCCCAAACCCGGGACGGAACAATGAGCAGTTCTTC
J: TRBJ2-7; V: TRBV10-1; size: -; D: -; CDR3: CASSESVYEQYF; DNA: TGCGCCAGCAGTGAATCGGTTTACGAGCAGTACTTC
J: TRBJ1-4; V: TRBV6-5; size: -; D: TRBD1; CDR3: CASSMGTGVEKLFF; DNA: TGTGCCAGCAGTATGGGGACAGGGGTAGAAAAACTGTTTTTT
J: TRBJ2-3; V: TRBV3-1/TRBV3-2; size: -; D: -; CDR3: CASSPNHTDTQYF; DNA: TGTGCCAGCAGCCCTAATCACACAGATACGCAGTATTTT
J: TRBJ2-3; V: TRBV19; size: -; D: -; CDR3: CASRAGFSTDTQYF; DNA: TGTGCCAGTCGCGCTGGGTTCAGCACAGATACGCAGTATTTT
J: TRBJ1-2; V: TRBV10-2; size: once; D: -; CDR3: CASRRSEHYGYTF; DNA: TGCGCCAGCCGTCGCTCGGAACACTATGGCTACACCTTC
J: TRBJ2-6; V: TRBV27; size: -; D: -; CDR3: CASSFAGAILTF; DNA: TGTGCCAGCAGTTTTGCAGGGGCAATCCTGACTTTC
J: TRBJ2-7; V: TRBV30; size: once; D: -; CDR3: CAWSVSRNGEQYF; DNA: TGTGCCTGGAGTGTTAGTCGCAACGGCGAGCAGTACTTC
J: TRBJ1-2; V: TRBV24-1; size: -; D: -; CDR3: CATSGSPDYGYTF; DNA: TGTGCCACCAGTGGTTCGCCGGACTATGGCTACACCTTC
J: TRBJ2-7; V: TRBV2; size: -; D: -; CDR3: CASTYQGTGYEQYF; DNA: TGTGCCAGCACCTACCAGGGTACTGGGTACGAGCAGTACTTC
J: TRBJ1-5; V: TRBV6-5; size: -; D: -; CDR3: CASRPGQSNQPQHF; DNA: TGTGCCAGCAGACCGGGACAATCTAATCAGCCCCAGCATTTT
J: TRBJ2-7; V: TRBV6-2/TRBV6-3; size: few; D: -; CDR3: CASSLNKALTLRQYF; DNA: TGTGCCAGCAGTCTTAACAAGGCCCTTACCTTACGGCAGTACTTC
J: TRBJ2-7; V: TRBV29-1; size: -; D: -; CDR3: CSVGPEGIEAYEQYF; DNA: TGCAGCGTTGGGCCGGAGGGTATCGAGGCCTACGAGCAGTACTTC
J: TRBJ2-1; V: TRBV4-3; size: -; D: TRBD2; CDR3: CASSRSGNSYNEQFF; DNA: TGCGCCAGCAGCCGTAGCGGGAACTCCTACAATGAGCAGTTCTTC
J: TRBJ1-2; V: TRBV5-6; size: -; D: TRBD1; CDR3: CASSGTDRRGYTF; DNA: TGTGCCAGCAGCGGGACAGACCGACGAGGCTACACCTTC
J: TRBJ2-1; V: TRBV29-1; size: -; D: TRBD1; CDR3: CSVEEGTGSRYNEQFF; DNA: TGCAGCGTTGAGGAAGGGACAGGGTCACGGTACAATGAGCAGTTCTTC
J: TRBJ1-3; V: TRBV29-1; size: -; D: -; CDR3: CSVEDWGNTIYF; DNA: TGCAGCGTTGAAGATTGGGGAAACACCATATATTTT
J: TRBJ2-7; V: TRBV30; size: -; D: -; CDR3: CAWRAGPYEQYF; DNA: TGTGCCTGGAGGGCGGGGCCCTACGAGCAGTACTTC
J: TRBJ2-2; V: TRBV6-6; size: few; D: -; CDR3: CASSYARGNTGELFF; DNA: TGTGCCAGCAGTTACGCCAGGGGAAACACCGGGGAGCTGTTTTTT
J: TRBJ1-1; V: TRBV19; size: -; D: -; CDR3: CASSMSNTEAFF; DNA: TGTGCCAGTAGTATGAGTAACACTGAAGCTTTCTTT
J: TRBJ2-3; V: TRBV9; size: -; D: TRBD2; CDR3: CASSPGTSGSPLDTQYF; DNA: TGTGCCAGCAGCCCAGGGACTAGCGGCTCCCCCTTGGATACGCAGTATTTT
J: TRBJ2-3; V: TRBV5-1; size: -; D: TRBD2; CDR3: CASSWDRRGGGGTDTQYF; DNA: TGCGCCAGCAGCTGGGACCGCCGCGGGGGAGGTGGCACAGATACGCAGTATTTT
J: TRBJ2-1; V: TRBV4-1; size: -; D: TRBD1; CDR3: CASSQVDRGHNEQFF; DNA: TGCGCCAGCAGCCAAGTGGACAGGGGCCACAATGAGCAGTTCTTC
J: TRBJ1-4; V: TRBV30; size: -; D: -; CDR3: CAWSFTGRREGEKLFF; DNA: TGTGCCTGGAGTTTCACTGGACGGAGGGAGGGTGAAAAACTGTTTTTT